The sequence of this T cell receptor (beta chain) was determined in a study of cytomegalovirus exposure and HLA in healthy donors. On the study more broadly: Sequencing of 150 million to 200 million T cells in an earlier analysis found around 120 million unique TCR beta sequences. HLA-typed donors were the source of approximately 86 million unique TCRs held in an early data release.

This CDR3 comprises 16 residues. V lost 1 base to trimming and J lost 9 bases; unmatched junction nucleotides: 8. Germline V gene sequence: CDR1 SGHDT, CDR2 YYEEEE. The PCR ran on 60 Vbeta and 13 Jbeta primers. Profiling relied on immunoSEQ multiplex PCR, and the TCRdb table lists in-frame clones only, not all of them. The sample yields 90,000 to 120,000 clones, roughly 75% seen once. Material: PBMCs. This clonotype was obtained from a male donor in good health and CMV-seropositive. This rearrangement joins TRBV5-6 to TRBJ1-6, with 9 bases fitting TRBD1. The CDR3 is CASSLQTGGGGSPLHF. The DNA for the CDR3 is TGTGCCAGCAGCTTGCAGACAGGGGGTGGTGGTTCACCCCTCCACTTT.